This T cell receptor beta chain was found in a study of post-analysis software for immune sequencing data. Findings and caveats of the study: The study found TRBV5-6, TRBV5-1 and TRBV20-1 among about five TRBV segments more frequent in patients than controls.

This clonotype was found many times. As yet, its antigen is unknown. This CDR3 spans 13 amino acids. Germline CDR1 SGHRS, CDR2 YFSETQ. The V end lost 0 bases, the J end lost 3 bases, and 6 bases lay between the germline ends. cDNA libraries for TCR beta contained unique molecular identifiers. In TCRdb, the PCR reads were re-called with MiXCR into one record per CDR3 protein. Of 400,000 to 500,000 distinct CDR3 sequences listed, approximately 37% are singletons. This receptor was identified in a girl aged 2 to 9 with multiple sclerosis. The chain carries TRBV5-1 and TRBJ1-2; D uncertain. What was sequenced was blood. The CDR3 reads CASSLGQDYGYTF. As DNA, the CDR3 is TGCGCCAGCAGCTTGGGGCAGGACTATGGCTACACCTTC.